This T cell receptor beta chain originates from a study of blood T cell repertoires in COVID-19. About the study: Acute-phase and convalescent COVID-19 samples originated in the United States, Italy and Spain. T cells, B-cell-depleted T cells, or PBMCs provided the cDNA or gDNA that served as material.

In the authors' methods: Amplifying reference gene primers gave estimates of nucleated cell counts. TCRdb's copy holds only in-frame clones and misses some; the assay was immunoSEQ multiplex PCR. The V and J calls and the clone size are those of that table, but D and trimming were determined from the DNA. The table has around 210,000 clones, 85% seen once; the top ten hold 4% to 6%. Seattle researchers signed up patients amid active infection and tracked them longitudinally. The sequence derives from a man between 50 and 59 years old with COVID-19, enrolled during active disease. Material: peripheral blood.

The CDR3 bases are TGTGCCATCAGTGAGTCGGAGTACCAAGAGACCCAGTACTTC. This codes for CAISESEYQETQYF. The chain recombines TRBV10-3 with TRBJ2-5, with D hard to call. The germline V gene encodes CDR1 ENHRY and CDR2 SYGVKD. The CDR3 runs to 14 residues. Trimming took off 0 bases at V and 0 bases at J, with 5 bases between the two ends.